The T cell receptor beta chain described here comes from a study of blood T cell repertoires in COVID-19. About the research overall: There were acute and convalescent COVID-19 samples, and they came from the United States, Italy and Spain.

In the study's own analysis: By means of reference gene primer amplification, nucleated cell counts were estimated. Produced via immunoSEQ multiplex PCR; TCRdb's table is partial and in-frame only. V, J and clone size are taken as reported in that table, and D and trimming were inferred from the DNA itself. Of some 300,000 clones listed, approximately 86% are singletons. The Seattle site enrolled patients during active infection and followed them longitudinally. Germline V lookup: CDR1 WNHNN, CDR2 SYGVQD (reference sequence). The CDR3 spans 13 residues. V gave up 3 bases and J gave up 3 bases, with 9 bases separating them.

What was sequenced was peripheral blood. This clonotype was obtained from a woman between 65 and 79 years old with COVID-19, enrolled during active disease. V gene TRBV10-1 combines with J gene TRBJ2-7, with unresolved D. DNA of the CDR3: TGCGCCAGCAGTGATGGCTCCCTCTACGAGCAGTACTTC. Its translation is CASSDGSLYEQYF.